This T cell receptor beta chain was recovered during a study of vaccination and CD4 T cells after COVID-19 (dated by TCRdb to 2021 to 2024). Study-wide context: Convalescent patients had a positive SARS-CoV-2 result on nasal swab PCR, and of these patients, nine had mild disease and one had severe disease. Six males and four females were included in the convalescent cohort, with two Hispanic individuals, seven Caucasians, two Asians and one multiracial person represented. Participants got two doses of the Pfizer-BioNTech BNT162b2 vaccine (n=8) or two doses of the Moderna mRNA-1273 vaccine (n=2). Post-COVID blood samples were collected from convalescent patients a median of around 96 days after diagnosis, with a range of roughly 30 to 161 days. Post-vaccine blood samples were obtained a median of approximately 70 days after the second vaccine dose, with a range of roughly 13 to 250 days. For stimulating the cultures, overlapping spike peptide pools were used, derived from SARS-CoV-2 as well as from the common cold coronaviruses HCoV-NL63, HCoV-OC43 and HCoV-229E. Control cultures used a CEFX viral epitope pool as positive control, an HIV-1 Nef peptide pool as negative control, or no peptide. In around 9 COVID-19 convalescent patients and several infection-naive healthy vaccine recipients, researchers compared the spike-specific CD4+ TCR repertoire from before mRNA vaccination with the repertoire from after.

In its sample, this clonotype was seen once. No cognate antigen has been identified for it. Base-call qualities are not available, and no considerably larger clone is one nucleotide away. One read represents weak support. Sample treatment or condition, as interpreted from the label and publication: roughly 11-day PBMC culture with coronavirus spike peptide pools or control peptides (ViraFEST assay). The ViraFEST assay was used in the study, in which antigen-specific T cells were expanded with peptide pools and expanded clonotypes were subsequently identified by TCR sequencing. The convalescent patients' positive SARS-CoV-2 PCR tests were from March to December 2020, which was before the Alpha, Beta and Delta variants emerged in the United States. PBMCs were cultured at around 2 million per well in IMDM supplemented with approximately 5% human AB serum and about 9.6 IU/ml IL-2, with roughly 10 ug/ml peptide pools added. Half of the culture medium was replaced with fresh IL-2-containing medium on days 3 and 7. After around 11 days of culture, CD4+ T cells were isolated by negative selection with the EasySep CD4+ T cell isolation kit. Ficoll-Paque Plus gradient centrifugation was used to isolate PBMCs from whole blood, and the isolated PBMCs were then either used fresh or cryopreserved at -140C. Triplicate wells were generally used for each culture condition.

Results and caveats for the whole study, not just this receptor: The median number of SARS-CoV-2-reactive clonotypes rose from around 22 after infection to around 40 after vaccination, but the change was not significant. The study included relatively few convalescent patients and did not analyze early timepoints after natural infection. In convalescent patients, nearly all vaccine-specific clones (304 of 307) were found to be mono-reactive for SARS-CoV-2 spike rather than cross-reactive with common cold coronaviruses. Among the post-vaccine SARS-CoV-2-reactive clones in convalescent patients, a median around 86% showed up only after vaccination, which suggests vaccine-specific priming.

The germline V gene specifies MNHNS as CDR1 and SASEGT as CDR2. The CDR3 runs 15 residues from the cysteine to the phenylalanine. The entry retains the CDR3 DNA only, 45 bases that are in frame from base 1. The germline ends are 13 bases apart after V is trimmed by 7 bases and J by 0 bases. Libraries were constructed by PCR. At the Johns Hopkins FTIC core, DNA from the cultured CD4+ T cells underwent TCR sequencing with the Oncomine TCR Beta short-read assay. The QIAamp micro DNA kit was used to extract genomic DNA from the cultured CD4+ T cells. The Oncomine TCR Beta libraries from cultured CD4+ T cells were pooled using unique dual indexes and then sequenced on an Illumina iSeq 100. From the authors' description of their analysis: Non-productive sequences were removed, and CDR3s not starting with C, not ending with F or W, or shorter than 7 amino acids were discarded. Antigen-specific clonotypes were identified using the MANAFEST web application through comparison of peptide-stimulated wells with reference and other culture wells. Positive clones required FDR below 0.05, an odds ratio above 5, and productive frequency above 0.1% in at least two of three replicate wells. Clonotypes that were significantly expanded in both SARS-CoV-2 spike wells and at least one common cold coronavirus spike condition were defined as cross-reactive. CDR3 homology was assessed with Levenshtein distances (stringdist) and unrooted phylogenetic trees (ape) in R version 3.6.1. The public reads were reanalyzed by TCRdb: fastp trimming at Q25, MiXCR alignment, in-frame beta chains only. Records with the same CDR3 protein are collapsed into one entry carrying the most frequent genes and DNA. TCRdb assigned the V and J calls; the authors' analysis was not used. This sample comprises around 10,000 distinct CDR3 sequences, roughly 28% of them detected only once. The ten biggest clones cover 8.8% of the sample.

The rearrangement combines TRBV6-1 with TRBJ2-1; the D gene cannot be named for sure. This clonotype was obtained from a human donor who had recovered from COVID-19. Sequenced sample: CD4+ T cells from blood, cultured in vitro. The CDR3 in this case is CASTNGDGSYNEQFF. The nucleotide sequence reads TGTGCCAGCACGAACGGAGACGGCTCCTACAATGAGCAGTTCTTC.